The 23 T cell receptor beta chains in this list originate from one sample, sequenced in a study of cytotoxic CD8 clonotypes in ibrutinib-treated CLL. Assay used: immunoSEQ multiplex PCR; TCRdb lists only in-frame clones, some missing. This table has 250,000 or so clones, around 70% appearing once. The sequencing used PBMCs, collected after 24 months of ibrutinib treatment. Receptors originate from a human donor with chronic lymphocytic leukemia.

This chain links TRBV19 with TRBJ2-7, with D tentatively TRBD1 (6 bases). Germline CDR1 and CDR2: LNHDA and SQIVND (reference sequence). This CDR3 is 13 amino acids long. The ends were cut back, 9 bases at V and 3 bases at J, with 15 bases in the middle. The CDR3 DNA follows: TGTGCCAGCAGCCGGGACAACCTCTACGAGCAGTACTTC. Its protein is CASSRDNLYEQYF.

The chain links TRBV5-1 to TRBJ1-1; tentatively, D is TRBD1 (5 bases). The V gene lost 4 bases and the J gene lost 5 bases, with 6 bases spanning the gap. CDR1 and CDR2 from the germline V gene are SGHRS and YFSETQ. The CDR3 covers 11 residues. The DNA for the CDR3 is TGCGCCAGCAGCGGGGGGACTGAAGCTTTCTTT. Its protein product is CASSGGTEAFF.

This chain uses TRBV18 with TRBJ1-3, with 7 nucleotides matching TRBD1. Germline CDR1 and CDR2: KGHSH and LQKENI. The trim removed 6 bases at V and 6 bases at J, leaving 8 bases unmatched. This CDR3 comprises 14 residues. The CDR3 protein is CASSSNRGLNTIYF. The CDR3 region has the DNA TGTGCCAGCTCGTCCAACAGGGGTCTAAACACCATATATTTT.

This clone appeared a few times. The CDR3 loop reads CASSWGTPEELFF. The DNA for the CDR3 is TGTGCCAGCAGCTGGGGGACACCGGAGGAACTGTTTTTT. The genes are TRBV7-9 and TRBJ1-4; weak D call: TRBD1 (6 bases). V lost 4 bases and J lost 12, with 15 bases in between. Germline lookup yields CDR1 SEHNR and CDR2 FQNEAQ (reference sequence). The CDR3 contains 13 residues. The full variable domain, its missing parts supplied by reference TRBV7-9 and TRBJ1-4, is DTGVSQNPRHKITKRGQNVTFRCDPISEHNRLYWYRQTLGQGPEFLTYFQNEAQLEKSRLLSDRFSAERPKGSFSTLEIQRTEQGDSAMYLCASSWGTPEELFFGSGTQLSVL.

This chain uses TRBV29-1 with TRBJ2-7; D remains ambiguous. CDR1 is SQVTM and CDR2 is ANQGSEA in the germline V gene. V was pared by 3 bases and J by 2 bases, with 8 bases between. CDR3 size: 12 residues. Here the CDR3 reads CSVDSRPYEQYF. CDR3 in DNA: TGCAGCGTTGATTCTCGTCCCTACGAGCAGTACTTC.

The rearrangement links TRBV29-1 to TRBJ2-5; no firm D call. V was shortened by 0 bases and J by 7 bases, with 15 bases between the two germline ends. The CDR3 is made up of 14 amino acids. The germline V gene encodes CDR1 SQVTM and CDR2 ANQGSEA. CDR3 sequence (DNA): TGCAGCGTTGAAGATCCTCCTGGCAGTGGGACCCAGTACTTC. Translating it yields CSVEDPPGSGTQYF. Full variable domain (outside the CDR3, taken from reference TRBV29-1 and TRBJ2-5): SAVISQKPSRDICQRGTSLTIQCQVDSQVTMMFWYRQQPGQSLTLIATANQGSEATYESGFVIDKFPISRPNLTFSTLTVSNMSPEDSSIYLCSVEDPPGSGTQYFGPGTRLLVL.

J is TRBJ2-7 and V is TRBV18; D might be TRBD1 (6 bases). The germline V and J ends were trimmed by 0 bases and 6 bases, with 12 bases remaining between them. Germline V gives CDR1 KGHSH, CDR2 LQKENI. The CDR3 loop spans 14 amino acids. This CDR3 reads CASSPPYQGGEQYF. The DNA for the CDR3 is TGTGCCAGCTCACCACCGTACCAAGGGGGCGAGCAGTACTTC.

The rearrangement joins TRBV10-3 to TRBJ2-6; D is ambiguous. The V and J ends lost 2 bases and 2 bases respectively, with 10 bases between them. The CDR3 covers 16 residues. The V gene's germline CDR1 is ENHRY and CDR2 SYGVKD. Here the CDR3 reads CAISEGARTGANVLTF. CDR3 in DNA: TGTGCCATCAGTGAGGGAGCGAGGACTGGGGCCAACGTCCTGACTTTC.

The V call is TRBV11-2, the J call TRBJ1-2; D unclear. The V gene lost 2 bases and the J gene lost 0 bases, with 7 bases spanning the gap. CDR3 size: 14 residues. Germline loops: CDR1 SGHAT, CDR2 FQNNGV. The CDR3 DNA sequence: TGTGCCAGCAGCTTACTGTTAGCTAACTATGGCTACACCTTC. Amino acid sequence: CASSLLLANYGYTF.

This chain connects TRBV6-5 to TRBJ2-2, with no clear D. V shed 2 bases and J shed 6 bases, with 7 bases lying between them. Germline CDR1 is MNHEY and CDR2 is SVGAGI. This CDR3 comprises 13 residues. CDR3: CASSYGVSGELFF. CDR3 nucleotide sequence: TGTGCCAGCAGTTACGGAGTATCCGGGGAGCTGTTTTTT.

This clone was seen a handful of times. The chain uses TRBV11-3 and TRBJ2-2; tentative D call: TRBD1 (6 bases). The CDR3 extends over 15 amino acids. Germline CDR1 is SGHNT and CDR2 is YENEEA. With 1 base removed from V and 1 base from J, the gap between germline ends came to 7 bases. The CDR3 DNA reads TGTGCCAGCAGCTTAGGAGGGGGGAACACCGGGGAGCTGTTTTTT. Its protein product is CASSLGGGNTGELFF. The variable domain in full, completed from reference TRBV11-3 and TRBJ2-2, reads EAGVVQSPRYKIIEKKQPVAFWCNPISGHNTLYWYLQNLGQGPELLIRYENEEAVDDSQLPKDRFSAERLKGVDSTLKIQPAELGDSAVYLCASSLGGGNTGELFFGEGSRLTVL.

The chain links TRBV6-5 to TRBJ2-1; TRBD2 might be the D (6 bases). V gave up 5 bases and J gave up 2 bases, with 13 bases separating them. Germline V gives CDR1 MNHEY, CDR2 SVGAGI. The CDR3 consists of 15 residues. As DNA, the CDR3 is TGTGCCAGCAGTGGAGGGCCTCCCACCTACAATGAGCAGTTCTTC. Its translation: CASSGGPPTYNEQFF.

This chain joins TRBV6-5 and TRBJ1-5; D remains unclear. V was shortened by 4 bases and J by 3 bases, with 7 bases between the two germline ends. CDR3 length equals 13 residues. The germline V gene has CDR1 MNHEY and CDR2 SVGAGI. The CDR3 reads CASSWQYNQPQHF. For the CDR3, the DNA is TGTGCCAGCAGTTGGCAGTACAATCAGCCCCAGCATTTT.

The V call is TRBV13, the J call TRBJ1-4; a weak D match, TRBD1 (5 bases). Germline V lookup: CDR1 PRHDT, CDR2 FYEKMQ (reference sequence). V shed 0 bases and J shed 8 bases, with 10 bases lying between them. There are 14 residues in the CDR3. The CDR3 nucleotides are TGTGCCAGCAGCTTAGGGCAGGGTGGCGAAAAACTGTTTTTT. Protein: CASSLGQGGEKLFF.

The chain recombines TRBV18 with TRBJ2-3; the D is unclear. The CDR3 is 15 amino acids. Germline CDR1 reads KGHSH; CDR2 reads LQKENI. V lost 1 base to trimming and J lost 4 bases, with 12 bases between them. Written as DNA, the CDR3 is TGTGCCAGCTCACCACAAGGCACAACCCCAGATACGCAGTATTTT. Translated: CASSPQGTTPDTQYF.

The gene calls are TRBV28 and TRBJ1-4, with a weak D call TRBD1 (6 bases). This CDR3 has 16 residues. CDR1 and CDR2 (germline): MDHEN, SYDVKM. Trimming removed 4 bases from V and 0 bases from J, with 12 bases in between. DNA for the CDR3: TGTGCCAGCAGTTCCCGATCAGGGGCAACTAATGAAAAACTGTTTTTT. As protein: CASSSRSGATNEKLFF. The variable domain in full, completed from reference TRBV28 and TRBJ1-4, reads DVKVTQSSRYLVKRTGEKVFLECVQDMDHENMFWYRQDPGLGLRLIYFSYDVKMKEKGDIPEGYSVSREKKERFSLILESASTNQTSMYLCASSSRSGATNEKLFFGSGTQLSVL.

V gene TRBV5-1 combines with J gene TRBJ2-5; D call uncertain. V lost 0 bases and J lost 5, with 8 bases in between. The CDR3 runs to 13 residues. CDR1 SGHRS and CDR2 YFSETQ come from the germline V gene. CDR3 amino acids: CASSLERKETQYF. For the CDR3, the DNA is TGCGCCAGCAGCTTGGAAAGGAAGGAGACCCAGTACTTC.

The chain links TRBV30 to TRBJ2-7; tentatively, D is TRBD1 (6 bases). There are 13 residues in the CDR3. V lost 8 bases to trimming and J lost 0 bases, with 14 bases between them. The germline CDR1 and CDR2 sequences are GTSNPN and SVGIG (reference sequence). Here the CDR3 reads CAVGTPSSYEQYF. CDR3 DNA sequence: TGTGCCGTAGGGACACCTAGCTCCTACGAGCAGTACTTC.

The rearrangement links TRBV27 to TRBJ1-5; 7 nucleotides line up with TRBD1. V lost 3 bases and J lost 0; bases outside the gene matches: 14. The CDR3 has 19 amino acids. CDR1 and CDR2 (germline): MNHEY, SMNVEV (reference sequence). The CDR3 bases are TGTGCCAGCAGTTTTAAAGGGACAGCGTCTACTTATAGCAATCAGCCCCAGCATTTT. Translation: CASSFKGTASTYSNQPQHF.

About this clone: Its ends do not fully match the called genes, so a read error is possible. This chain joins TRBV29-1 and TRBJ2-2, with TRBD2 matching over 14 bases. From germline, CDR1 is SQVTM and CDR2 ANQGSEA. CDR3 length equals 16 residues. The CDR3: CSVEGLAGGSAGELFF. CDR3 bases: TGCAGCGTGGAAGGACTAGCGGGAGGTTCTGCCGGGGAGCTGTTTTTT.

In DNA form, the CDR3 reads TGTGCCAGCAGCCCTAGAGGGAGGGAAGTGGCCTATGGCTACACCTTC. This translates into CASSPRGREVAYGYTF. The J gene is TRBJ1-2, the V gene TRBV14; no clear D. Germline V gene sequence: CDR1 SGHDN, CDR2 FVKESK. The V gene lost 4 bases and the J gene lost 4 bases, with 19 bases spanning the gap. The CDR3 is made up of 16 amino acids.

This chain uses TRBV18 with TRBJ1-3, with D hard to call. Trimming shortened V by 3 bases and J by 0 bases, and 6 bases separated the two germline ends. Germline CDR1 is KGHSH and CDR2 is LQKENI. CDR3 length equals 14 residues. CDR3 loop: CASSPVDSGNTIYF. CDR3 coding DNA: TGTGCCAGCTCACCGGTAGACTCTGGAAACACCATATATTTT.

The chain is built from TRBV21-1 and TRBJ2-1; the table's D gene call, TRBD1, was not cross checked with the DNA. TRBV21-1 is classified as a pseudogene. The CDR3 has 16 amino acids. The CDR3 protein is CASSGPKGTGDNEQFF. The DNA of the CDR3 is TGTGCCAGCAGCGGCCCCAAGGGGACAGGGGACAATGAGCAGTTCTTC.